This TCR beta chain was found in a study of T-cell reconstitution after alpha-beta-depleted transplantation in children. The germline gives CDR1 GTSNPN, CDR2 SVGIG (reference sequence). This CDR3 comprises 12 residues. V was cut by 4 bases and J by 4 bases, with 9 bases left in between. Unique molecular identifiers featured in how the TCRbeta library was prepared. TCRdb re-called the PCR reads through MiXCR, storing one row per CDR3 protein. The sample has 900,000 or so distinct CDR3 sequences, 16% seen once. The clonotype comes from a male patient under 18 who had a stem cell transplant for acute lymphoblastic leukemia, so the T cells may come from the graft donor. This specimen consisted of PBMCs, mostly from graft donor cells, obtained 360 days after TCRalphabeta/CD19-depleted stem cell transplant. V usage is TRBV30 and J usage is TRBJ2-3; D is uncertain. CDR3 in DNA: TGTGCCTGGATGGTCGCTTCAGATACGCAGTATTTT. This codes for CAWMVASDTQYF.